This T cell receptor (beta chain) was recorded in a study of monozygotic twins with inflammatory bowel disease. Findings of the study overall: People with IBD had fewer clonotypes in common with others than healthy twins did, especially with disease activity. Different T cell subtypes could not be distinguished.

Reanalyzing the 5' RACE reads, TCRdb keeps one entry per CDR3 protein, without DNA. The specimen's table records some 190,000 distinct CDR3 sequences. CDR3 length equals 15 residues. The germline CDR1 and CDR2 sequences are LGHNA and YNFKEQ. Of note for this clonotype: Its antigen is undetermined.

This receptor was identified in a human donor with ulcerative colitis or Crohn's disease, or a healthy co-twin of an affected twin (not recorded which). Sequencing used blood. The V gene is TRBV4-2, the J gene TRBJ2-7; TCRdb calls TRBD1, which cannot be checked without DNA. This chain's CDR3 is CASSQDIGGIYEQYF.